The sequence of this T cell receptor beta chain was determined in a study of blood T cells in healthy people across ages. The CDR3 has 14 amino acids. Germline-derived CDR1 and CDR2 are DFQATT and SNEGSKA (reference sequence). V lost 6 bases and J lost 0; bases outside the gene matches: 4. General observations from the study: Investigators viewed diversity estimates from one million T cells as underestimates, the study reported.

Samples had at least 6.5 million PBMCs isolated from them. Samples each had at least 5 micrograms of total RNA extracted. It was with a sample-barcoded 5' primer and a J-beta primer mix that a second PCR of roughly 6 to 12 cycles was run. Each sample yielded at least 2.5 million CDR3-containing paired-end reads. TCRdb ran MiXCR on the 5' RACE reads and lists one entry per CDR3 protein. Of fewer than 950,000 distinct CDR3 sequences in the sample, less than 70% were seen once. A note on this clonotype: Its antigen is unknown.

The sequence was collected from a man older than 75 in good health. The V gene is TRBV20-1, the J gene TRBJ2-1; 8 nucleotides line up with TRBD2. Sequences were obtained from blood. The CDR3 nucleotides read TGCAGTGCCAAAGCGGGAGACTCCTACAATGAGCAGTTCTTC. It encodes CSAKAGDSYNEQFF.